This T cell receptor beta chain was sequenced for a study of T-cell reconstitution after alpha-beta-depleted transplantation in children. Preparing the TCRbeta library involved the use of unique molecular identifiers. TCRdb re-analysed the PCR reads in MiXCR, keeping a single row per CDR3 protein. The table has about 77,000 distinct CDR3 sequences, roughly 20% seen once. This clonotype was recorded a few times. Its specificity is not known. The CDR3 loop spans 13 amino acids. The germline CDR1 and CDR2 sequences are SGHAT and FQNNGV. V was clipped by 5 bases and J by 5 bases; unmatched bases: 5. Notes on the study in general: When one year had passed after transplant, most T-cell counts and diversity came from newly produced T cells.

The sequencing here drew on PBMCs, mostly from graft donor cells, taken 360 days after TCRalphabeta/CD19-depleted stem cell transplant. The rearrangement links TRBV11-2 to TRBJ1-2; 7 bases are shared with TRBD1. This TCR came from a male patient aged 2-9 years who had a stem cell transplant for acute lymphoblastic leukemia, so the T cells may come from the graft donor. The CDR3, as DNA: TGTGCCAGCAGCCCAGGGGGTAGATATGGCTACACCTTC. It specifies CASSPGGRYGYTF.